Shown below are 8 T cell receptor beta chains from a single sample sequenced in a study of human T cells and chemical hapten exposure. Each CDR3 protein is one row after TCRdb ran MiXCR on the RACE reads. The sample yields 100,000 or so distinct CDR3 sequences, 30% to 35% seen once. As for time point: patch test 3, about 24 weeks after DPC sensitization. The sample's treatment: therapeutic diphenylcyclopropenone sensitization with weekly scalp DPC. The sequencing used whole blood, collected in connection with sensitization to the hapten diphenylcyclopropenone (DPC). The source of these receptors is a middle-aged man with alopecia areata. Some clones in this sample may be carry-over from other donors' samples.

This clonotype came up once. The chain is built from TRBV27 and TRBJ2-7; TRBD2 aligns across 15 bases. The V segment lost 6 bases and the J segment 7 bases; nucleotides outside the gene matches: 7. CDR1 is MNHEY and CDR2 is SMNVEV in the germline V gene (reference sequence). The CDR3 consists of 15 residues. CDR3 residues: CASRPGTSGRLEQYF. The CDR3 DNA reads TGTGCCAGCAGGCCCGGGACTAGCGGGAGGCTGGAGCAGTACTTC.

This clonotype occurred a few times. The genes are TRBV6-5 and TRBJ1-5; 7 bases match TRBD1. The V gene's germline CDR1 is MNHEY and CDR2 SVGAGI. V lost 5 bases, J lost 7 bases, and 5 bases stayed unmatched. The CDR3 runs to 13 residues. The CDR3 loop reads CASSRGQFQPQHF. As DNA, the CDR3 is TGTGCCAGCAGTAGGGGACAGTTCCAGCCCCAGCATTTT.

This clonotype has more than one count but fewer than ten. The rearrangement links TRBV20-1 to TRBJ1-2; 11 positions agree with TRBD1. The CDR3 spans 16 residues. V dropped 2 bases and J dropped 7; count of bases not matched to a gene: 12. The germline V gene has CDR1 DFQATT and CDR2 SNEGSKA (reference sequence). CDR3 sequence: CSARTITGTGGAGYTF. CDR3 nucleotides: TGCAGTGCTAGAACCATCACAGGGACAGGGGGAGCTGGCTACACCTTC.

V is TRBV14 and J is TRBJ2-3; 10 bases fit TRBD2. This CDR3 contains 16 residues. The germline CDR1 and CDR2 sequences are SGHDN and FVKESK. After removal of 1 base from V and 5 bases from J, the junction contained 6 bases not matched to a gene. CDR3 amino acids: CASSQGLAGAQDTQYF. Here the CDR3 DNA reads TGTGCCAGCAGCCAAGGGCTAGCGGGAGCGCAAGATACGCAGTATTTT.

The chain employs TRBV9 and TRBJ2-1; 9 bases are shared with TRBD2. Germline CDR1 and CDR2: SGDLS and YYNGEE. Losses at the gene ends were 9 bases for V and 4 bases for J; bases not matched to a gene: 5. This CDR3 contains 13 residues. CDR3 DNA sequence: TGTGCCACTTCGACTAGCGGATACAATGAGCAGTTCTTC. Its translation: CATSTSGYNEQFF.

This sequence joins TRBV12-3 or TRBV12-4 and TRBJ2-7, with 14 bases matching TRBD2. The CDR3 runs to 17 residues. Unmatched junction bases numbered 8, after V lost 4 bases and J lost 3 bases. CDR3 sequence reads: CASSSPGLAGVFYEQYF. As DNA, the CDR3 is TGTGCCAGCAGTTCCCCGGGACTAGCGGGAGTGTTCTACGAGCAGTACTTC.

This clonotype has a handful of counts. The chain uses TRBV12-3 or TRBV12-4 and TRBJ1-2; TRBD1 agrees at 9 bases. This CDR3 is 13 amino acids long. Trimming took 7 bases from V and 5 from J; bases not matched to a gene: 5. The CDR3 region has the DNA TGTGCCAGCAAGCTACAGGGGGCTTATGGCTACACCTTC. Amino acids: CASKLQGAYGYTF.

This clonotype was picked up a small number of times. CDR3 sequence: CASSYSNGVYNEQFF. The CDR3 nucleotides are TGTGCCAGCAGTTACTCGAACGGGGTTTACAATGAGCAGTTCTTC. V gene TRBV6-5 combines with J gene TRBJ2-1; possibly TRBD2 for D (5 bases). Germline lookup yields CDR1 MNHEY and CDR2 SVGAGI. The V end was cut by 0 bases, the J end by 4 bases, with 10 bases between. CDR3 length: 15 residues.